A single T cell receptor (beta chain) is shown here with its context. This sample is part of a study of technical replicates of blood from a few donors. Profiled with immunoSEQ multiplex PCR; TCRdb holds only in-frame clones, not every one. The sample has about 60,000 clones; just under 90% are singletons. Trimming pared 0 bases from V and 7 bases from J, leaving 17 bases between. CDR3 length equals 16 residues. CDR1 is MGHRA, CDR2 YSYEKL, per germline. Sequenced: PBMCs. The gene calls are TRBV4-1 and TRBJ2-3, with D possibly TRBD2 on 7 matching bases. This TCR was recovered from a human donor in good health. Some clones in this sample may be carry-over from other donors' samples. CDR3 amino acids: CASSQDYGGLHYTQYF. CDR3 in DNA: TGCGCCAGCAGCCAAGATTACGGGGGGCTCCATTATACGCAGTATTTT.